This T cell receptor beta chain was identified during a study of T-cell memory formation after mild COVID-19. Findings and limits, study-wide: The main location of contracting CD4+ clones was CM and EM, and that of contracting CD8+ clones was EMRA. Second-wave clones that peaked on day 37 lacked confirmed SARS-CoV-2 specificity. Prior to infection, memory already included some responding clones, suggesting cross-reactive memory joined.

The CDR3 covers 13 residues. CDR1 and CDR2 from the germline V gene are MNHEY and SMNVEV (reference sequence). Trimming left V 2 bases short and J 1 base short, with 4 bases between. In the case of this clonotype: Its antigen is unidentified.

TCRdb reprocessed the 5' RACE reads with MiXCR, giving one entry per CDR3 protein. This sample yields hundreds of thousands of distinct CDR3 sequences, of which roughly 22% are seen a single time; about 8.7% belongs to the top ten. Sequencing used PBMCs or a T cell subset sorted from them (not recorded which). This receptor was identified in an adult woman who had mild COVID-19 (a few samples of this study predate the infection). Cell type and time point are not known. The rearrangement joins TRBV27 to TRBJ2-3; D is unclear. The CDR3 coding sequence is TGTGCCAGCAGTTTAATCGGCACAGATACGCAGTATTTT. It translates to CASSLIGTDTQYF.